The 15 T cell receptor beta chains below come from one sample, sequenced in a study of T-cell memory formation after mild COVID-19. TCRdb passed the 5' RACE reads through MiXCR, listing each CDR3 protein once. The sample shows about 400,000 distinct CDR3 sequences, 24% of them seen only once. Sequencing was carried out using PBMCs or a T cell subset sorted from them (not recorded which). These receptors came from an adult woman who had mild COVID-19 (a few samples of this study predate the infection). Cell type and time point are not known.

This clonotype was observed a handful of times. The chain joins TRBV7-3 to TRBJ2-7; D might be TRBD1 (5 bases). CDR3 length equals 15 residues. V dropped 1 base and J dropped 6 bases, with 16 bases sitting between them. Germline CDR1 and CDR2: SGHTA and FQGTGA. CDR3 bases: TGTGCCAGCAGCTTAATGGGCGGACAACCATCCGAGCAGTACTTC. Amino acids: CASSLMGGQPSEQYF. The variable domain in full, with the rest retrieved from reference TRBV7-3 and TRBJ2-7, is GAGVSQTPSNKVTEKGKYVELRCDPISGHTALYWYRQSLGQGPEFLIYFQGTGAADDSGLPNDRFFAVRPEGSVSTLKIQRTERGDSAVYLCASSLMGGQPSEQYFGPGTRLTVT.

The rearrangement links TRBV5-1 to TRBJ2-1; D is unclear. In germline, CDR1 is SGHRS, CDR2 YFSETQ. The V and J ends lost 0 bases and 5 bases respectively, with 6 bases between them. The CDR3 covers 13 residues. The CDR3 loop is CASSLVQNNEQFF. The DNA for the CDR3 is TGCGCCAGCAGCTTGGTCCAAAACAATGAGCAGTTCTTC. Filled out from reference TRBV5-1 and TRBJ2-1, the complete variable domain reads KAGVTQTPRYLIKTRGQQVTLSCSPISGHRSVSWYQQTPGQGLQFLFEYFSETQRNKGNFPGRFSGRQFSNSRSEMNVSTLELGDSALYLCASSLVQNNEQFFGPGTRLTVL.

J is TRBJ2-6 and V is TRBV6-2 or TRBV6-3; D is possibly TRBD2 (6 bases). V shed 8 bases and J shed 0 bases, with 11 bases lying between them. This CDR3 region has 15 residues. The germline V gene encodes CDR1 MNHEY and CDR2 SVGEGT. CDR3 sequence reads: CASCYGGSGANVLTF. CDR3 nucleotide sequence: TGTGCCAGCTGCTACGGGGGCTCTGGGGCCAACGTCCTGACTTTC.

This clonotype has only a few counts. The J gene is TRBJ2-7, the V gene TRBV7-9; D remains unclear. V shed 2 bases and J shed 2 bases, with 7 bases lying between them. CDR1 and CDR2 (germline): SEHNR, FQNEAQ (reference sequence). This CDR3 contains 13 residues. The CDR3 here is CASSLWAPYEQYF. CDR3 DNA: TGTGCCAGCAGCTTATGGGCCCCCTACGAGCAGTACTTC. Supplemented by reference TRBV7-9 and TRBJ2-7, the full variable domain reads DTGVSQNPRHKITKRGQNVTFRCDPISEHNRLYWYRQTLGQGPEFLTYFQNEAQLEKSRLLSDRFSAERPKGSFSTLEIQRTEQGDSAMYLCASSLWAPYEQYFGPGTRLTVT.

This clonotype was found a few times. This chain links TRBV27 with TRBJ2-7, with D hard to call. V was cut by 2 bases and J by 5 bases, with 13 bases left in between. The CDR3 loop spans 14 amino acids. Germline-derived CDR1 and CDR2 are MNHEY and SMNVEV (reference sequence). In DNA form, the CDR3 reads TGTGCCAGCAGTTTAGGGTTGACCCTCCACGAGCAGTACTTC. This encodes CASSLGLTLHEQYF.

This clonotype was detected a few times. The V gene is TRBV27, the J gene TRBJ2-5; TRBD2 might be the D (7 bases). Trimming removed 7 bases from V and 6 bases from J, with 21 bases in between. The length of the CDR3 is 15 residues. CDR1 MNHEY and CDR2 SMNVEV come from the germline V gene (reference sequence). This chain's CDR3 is CASISRTGGGQTQYF. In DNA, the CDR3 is TGTGCCAGCATATCTAGGACGGGGGGCGGGCAGACCCAGTACTTC.

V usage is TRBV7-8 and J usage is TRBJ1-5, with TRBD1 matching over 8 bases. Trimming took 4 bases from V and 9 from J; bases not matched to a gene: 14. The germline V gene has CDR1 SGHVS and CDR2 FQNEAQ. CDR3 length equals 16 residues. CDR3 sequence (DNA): TGTGCCAGCAGCTCAGCCGACAGGGGCGCACCTCGGCCCCAGCATTTT. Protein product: CASSSADRGAPRPQHF.

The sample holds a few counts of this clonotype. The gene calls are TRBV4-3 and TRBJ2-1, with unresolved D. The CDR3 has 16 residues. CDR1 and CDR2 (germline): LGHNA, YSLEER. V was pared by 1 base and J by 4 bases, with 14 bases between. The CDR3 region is CASSQGPPLGYNEQFF. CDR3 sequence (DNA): TGCGCCAGCAGCCAAGGCCCCCCATTGGGATACAATGAGCAGTTCTTC.

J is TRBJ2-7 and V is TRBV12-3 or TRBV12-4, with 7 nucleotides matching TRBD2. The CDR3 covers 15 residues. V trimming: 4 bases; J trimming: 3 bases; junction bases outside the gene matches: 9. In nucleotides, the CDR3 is TGTGCCAGCAGTTCGCGGGAGCGGGGTTACTACGAGCAGTACTTC. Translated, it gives CASSSRERGYYEQYF.

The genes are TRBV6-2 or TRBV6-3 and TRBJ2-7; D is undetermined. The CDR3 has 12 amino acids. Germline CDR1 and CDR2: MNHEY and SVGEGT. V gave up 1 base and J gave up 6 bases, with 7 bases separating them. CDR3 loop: CASSYWATEQYF. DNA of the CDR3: TGTGCCAGCAGTTACTGGGCGACCGAGCAGTACTTC.

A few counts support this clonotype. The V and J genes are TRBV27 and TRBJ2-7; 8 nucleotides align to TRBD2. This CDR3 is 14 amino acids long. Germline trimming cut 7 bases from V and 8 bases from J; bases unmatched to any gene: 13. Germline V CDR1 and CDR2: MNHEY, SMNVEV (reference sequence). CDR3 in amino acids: CASKGTRGPDKQYF. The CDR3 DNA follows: TGTGCCAGCAAGGGGACTAGGGGCCCGGACAAGCAGTACTTC.

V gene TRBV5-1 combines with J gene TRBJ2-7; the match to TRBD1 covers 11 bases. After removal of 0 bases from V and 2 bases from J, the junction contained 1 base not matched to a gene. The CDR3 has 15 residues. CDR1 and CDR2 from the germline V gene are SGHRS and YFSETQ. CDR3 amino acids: CASSLGTGGPYEQYF. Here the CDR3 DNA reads TGCGCCAGCAGCTTGGGGACAGGGGGCCCCTACGAGCAGTACTTC.

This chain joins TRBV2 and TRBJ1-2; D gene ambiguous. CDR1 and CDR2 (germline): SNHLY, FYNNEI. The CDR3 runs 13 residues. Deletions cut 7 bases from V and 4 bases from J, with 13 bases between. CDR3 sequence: CASNPELGYGYTF. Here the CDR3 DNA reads TGTGCCAGCAACCCCGAGTTGGGCTATGGCTACACCTTC.

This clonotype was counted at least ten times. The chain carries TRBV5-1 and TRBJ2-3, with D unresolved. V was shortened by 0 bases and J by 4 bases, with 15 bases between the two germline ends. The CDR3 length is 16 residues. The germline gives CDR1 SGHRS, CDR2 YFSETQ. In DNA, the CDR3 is TGCGCCAGCAGCTTGGCCACTACCGATGTCGCAGATACGCAGTATTTT. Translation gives CASSLATTDVADTQYF.

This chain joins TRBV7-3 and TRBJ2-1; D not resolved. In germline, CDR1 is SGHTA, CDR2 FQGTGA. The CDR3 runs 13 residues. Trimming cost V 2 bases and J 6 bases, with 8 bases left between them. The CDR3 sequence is CASSLEAPNEQFF. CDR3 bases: TGTGCCAGCAGCTTAGAAGCGCCCAATGAGCAGTTCTTC. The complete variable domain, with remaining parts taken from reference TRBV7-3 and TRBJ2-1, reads GAGVSQTPSNKVTEKGKYVELRCDPISGHTALYWYRQSLGQGPEFLIYFQGTGAADDSGLPNDRFFAVRPEGSVSTLKIQRTERGDSAVYLCASSLEAPNEQFFGPGTRLTVL.